What follows are 10 T cell receptor beta chains derived from one specimen sequenced in a study of blood T cells in healthy people across ages. PCR was performed a second time for about 7 to 11 cycles using a sample-barcoded 5' primer and a J-beta primer mix. One entry per CDR3 protein, called by TCRdb with MiXCR from the 5' RACE reads. The table records around 820,000 distinct CDR3 sequences, around 25% of them present only once. The same specimen was also included in a second study, on T cells of mothers and their children.

The sample taken for sequencing was blood. These TCRs come from a boy aged 10-17 years in good health.

The chain carries TRBV7-2 and TRBJ2-2; 15 bases agree with TRBD2. The CDR3 is 16 amino acids. Per germline, CDR1 SGHTA and CDR2 FQGNSA. V lost 5 bases to trimming and J lost 8 bases; unmatched junction nucleotides: 6. The CDR3 is CASSPGLAGGQGELFF. The CDR3 coding sequence is TGTGCCAGCAGCCCAGGACTAGCGGGGGGGCAGGGGGAGCTGTTTTTT.

This clonotype showed up just a few times. This chain connects TRBV12-3 or TRBV12-4 to TRBJ2-7; D not certain. This CDR3 is built from 14 residues. The V end lost 5 bases, the J end lost 5 bases, and 16 bases lay between the germline ends. This CDR3 reads CASSTRLTDDEQYF. The CDR3 DNA reads as TGTGCCAGCAGTACCCGACTCACGGACGACGAGCAGTACTTC.

This chain uses TRBV7-9 with TRBJ2-7, with 7 bases fitting TRBD2. This CDR3 is built from 16 residues. The germline gives CDR1 SEHNR, CDR2 FQNEAQ (reference sequence). V shed 0 bases and J 0 bases; nucleotides not matched to a gene: 5. The CDR3 spells CASSLAGGGSSYEQYF. The DNA of the CDR3 is TGTGCCAGCAGCTTAGCGGGAGGCGGGAGCTCCTACGAGCAGTACTTC.

This chain connects TRBV6-6 to TRBJ2-3; 8 nucleotides line up with TRBD1. The V segment lost 4 bases and the J segment 4 bases; nucleotides outside the gene matches: 7. This CDR3 comprises 15 residues. The germline CDR1 and CDR2 sequences are MNHNY and SVGAGI (reference sequence). The CDR3 here is CASSFLDRDPDTQYF. CDR3 coding DNA: TGTGCCAGCAGTTTCCTGGACAGGGACCCAGATACGCAGTATTTT.

CDR3 nucleotide sequence: TGTGCCAGCAGCTCCATGACAGGGGAGAACTATGGCTACACCTTC. The encoded protein is CASSSMTGENYGYTF. V is TRBV7-9 and J is TRBJ1-2, with 8 bases that match TRBD1. CDR3 length equals 15 residues. Germline-derived CDR1 and CDR2 are SEHNR and FQNEAQ (reference sequence). V shed 4 bases, J shed 2 bases, and the junction held 6 bases outside the gene matches.

The V call is TRBV28, the J call TRBJ2-3; 8 bases are a match to TRBD1. V shed 6 bases and J 7 bases; nucleotides not matched to a gene: 9. From germline, CDR1 is MDHEN and CDR2 SYDVKM. This CDR3 has 14 residues. CDR3: CASRLTGVGNTQYF. The CDR3 coding sequence is TGTGCCAGCAGGCTGACAGGGGTGGGAAATACGCAGTATTTT.

This clonotype was detected a few times. The chain joins TRBV6-6 to TRBJ1-2; D gene ambiguous. V shed 2 bases and J shed 1 base, with 11 bases lying between them. Germline V CDR1 and CDR2: MNHNY, SVGAGI (reference sequence). This CDR3 region has 15 residues. This chain's CDR3 is CASSYTSDLNYGYTF. DNA for the CDR3: TGTGCCAGCAGTTACACCTCGGATCTTAACTATGGCTACACCTTC.

This clonotype was observed a few times. The chain uses TRBV4-2 and TRBJ2-3; tentatively, D is TRBD1 or TRBD2 (6 bases each). There are 17 residues in the CDR3. Germline CDR1 LGHNA, CDR2 YNFKEQ. V lost 0 bases to trimming and J lost 0 bases, with 13 bases between them. CDR3 sequence (DNA): TGTGCCAGCAGCCAAGATCTCCCGGGGGCGAGCACAGATACGCAGTATTTT. Protein: CASSQDLPGASTDTQYF.

On this clonotype: At one boundary the junction diverges from the germline segment, which might be a read error. V and J are TRBV19 and TRBJ2-7, with 9 bases aligning to TRBD1. Germline V gene data show CDR1 as LNHDA and CDR2 as SQIVND (reference sequence). The CDR3 has 15 residues. The CDR3 region is CASSIRGTGSCEQYF. The CDR3 nucleotides read TGTGCCAGTAGTATTCGTGGGACAGGGTCCTGCGAGCAGTACTTC.

This chain joins TRBV20-1 and TRBJ1-6, with no clear D. The CDR3 runs 13 residues. CDR1 and CDR2 (germline): DFQATT, SNEGSKA (reference sequence). V was trimmed by 7 bases and J by 11 bases, leaving 18 bases between them. The CDR3 loop is CSGQEAILTPLHF. The CDR3 DNA follows: TGCAGTGGTCAAGAGGCCATTTTGACACCCCTCCACTTT.